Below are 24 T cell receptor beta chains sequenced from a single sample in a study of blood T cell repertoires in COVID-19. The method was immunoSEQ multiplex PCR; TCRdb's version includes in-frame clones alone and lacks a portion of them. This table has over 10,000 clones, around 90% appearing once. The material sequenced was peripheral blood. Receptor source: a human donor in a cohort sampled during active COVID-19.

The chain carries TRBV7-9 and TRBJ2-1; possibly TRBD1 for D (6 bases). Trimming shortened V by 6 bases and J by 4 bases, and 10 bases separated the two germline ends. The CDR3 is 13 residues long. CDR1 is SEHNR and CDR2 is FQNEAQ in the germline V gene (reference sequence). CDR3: CASRQDRYNEQFF. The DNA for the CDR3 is TGTGCCAGCAGACAGGACAGATACAATGAGCAGTTCTTC. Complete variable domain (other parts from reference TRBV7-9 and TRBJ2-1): DTGVSQNPRHKITKRGQNVTFRCDPISEHNRLYWYRQTLGQGPEFLTYFQNEAQLEKSRLLSDRFSAERPKGSFSTLEIQRTEQGDSAMYLCASRQDRYNEQFFGPGTRLTVL.

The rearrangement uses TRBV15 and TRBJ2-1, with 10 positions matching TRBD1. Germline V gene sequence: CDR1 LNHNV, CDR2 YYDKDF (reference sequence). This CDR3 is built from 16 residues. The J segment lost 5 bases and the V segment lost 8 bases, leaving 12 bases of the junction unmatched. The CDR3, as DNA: TGTGCCACCGGGGCCTGGGGGGGACAGGGGAACAATGAGCAGTTCTTC. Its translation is CATGAWGGQGNNEQFF.

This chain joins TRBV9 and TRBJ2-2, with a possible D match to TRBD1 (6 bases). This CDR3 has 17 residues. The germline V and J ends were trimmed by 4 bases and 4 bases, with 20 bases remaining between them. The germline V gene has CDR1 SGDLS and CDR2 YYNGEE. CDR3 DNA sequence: TGTGCCAGCAGCCCCACTGAGTGGGGGCGCGGCACCGGGGAGCTGTTTTTT. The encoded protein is CASSPTEWGRGTGELFF.

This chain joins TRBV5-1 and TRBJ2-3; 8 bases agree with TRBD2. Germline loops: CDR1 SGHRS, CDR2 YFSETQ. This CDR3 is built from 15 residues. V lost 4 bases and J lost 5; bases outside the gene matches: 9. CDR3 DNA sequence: TGCGCCAGCAGCCGGGCCACCGGGGGGGAAGATACGCAGTATTTT. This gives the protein CASSRATGGEDTQYF.

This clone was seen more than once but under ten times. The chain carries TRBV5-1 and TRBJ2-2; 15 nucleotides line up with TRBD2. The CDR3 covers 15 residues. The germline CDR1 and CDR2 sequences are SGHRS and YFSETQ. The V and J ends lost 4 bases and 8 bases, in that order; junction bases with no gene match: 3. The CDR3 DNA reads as TGCGCCAGCAGCATGGGACTAGCGGGAGGAGGGGAGCTGTTTTTT. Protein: CASSMGLAGGGELFF.

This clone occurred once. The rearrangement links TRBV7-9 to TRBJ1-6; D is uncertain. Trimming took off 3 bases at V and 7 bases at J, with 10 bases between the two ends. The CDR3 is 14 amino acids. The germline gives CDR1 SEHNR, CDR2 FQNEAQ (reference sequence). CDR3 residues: CASSLSNPNSPLHF. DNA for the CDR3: TGTGCCAGCAGCTTGAGTAACCCCAATTCACCCCTCCACTTT.

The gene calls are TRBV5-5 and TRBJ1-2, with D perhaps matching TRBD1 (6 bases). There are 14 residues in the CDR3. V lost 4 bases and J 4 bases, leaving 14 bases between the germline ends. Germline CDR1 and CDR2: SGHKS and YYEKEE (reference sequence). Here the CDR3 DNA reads TGTGCCAGCAGCATACAGGGCGGGGGCTATGGCTACACCTTC. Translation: CASSIQGGGYGYTF.

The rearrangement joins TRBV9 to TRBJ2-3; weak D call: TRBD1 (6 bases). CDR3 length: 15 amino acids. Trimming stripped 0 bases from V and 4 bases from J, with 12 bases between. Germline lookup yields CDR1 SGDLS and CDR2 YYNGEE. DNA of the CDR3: TGTGCCAGCAGCGTAGGGGGGCGGCCCGCAGATACGCAGTATTTT. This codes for CASSVGGRPADTQYF.

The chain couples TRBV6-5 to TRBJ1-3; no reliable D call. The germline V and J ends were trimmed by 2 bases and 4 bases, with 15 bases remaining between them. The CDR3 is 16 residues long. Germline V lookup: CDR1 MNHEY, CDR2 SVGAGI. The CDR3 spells CASSYGFGPSGNTIYF. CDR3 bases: TGTGCCAGCAGTTACGGGTTTGGGCCTTCGGGAAACACCATATATTTT.

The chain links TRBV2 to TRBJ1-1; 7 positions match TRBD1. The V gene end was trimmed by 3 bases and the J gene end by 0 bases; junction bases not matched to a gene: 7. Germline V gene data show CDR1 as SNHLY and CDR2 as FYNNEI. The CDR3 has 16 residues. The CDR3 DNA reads TGTGCCAGCAGTGACCAACAGACAGGGATGAACACTGAAGCTTTCTTT. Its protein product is CASSDQQTGMNTEAFF.

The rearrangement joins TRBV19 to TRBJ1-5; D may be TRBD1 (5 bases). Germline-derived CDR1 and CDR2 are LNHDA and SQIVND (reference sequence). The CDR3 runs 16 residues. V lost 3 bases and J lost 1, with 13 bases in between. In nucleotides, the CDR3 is TGTGCCAGTAGTATGTTGGGGGGTGTAAGCAATCAGCCCCAGCATTTT. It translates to CASSMLGGVSNQPQHF.

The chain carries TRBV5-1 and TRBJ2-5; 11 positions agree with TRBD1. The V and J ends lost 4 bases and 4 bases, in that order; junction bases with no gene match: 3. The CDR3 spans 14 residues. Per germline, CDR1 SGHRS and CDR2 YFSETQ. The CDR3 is CASSRTGGLETQYF. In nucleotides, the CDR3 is TGCGCCAGCAGCCGGACAGGGGGCTTAGAGACCCAGTACTTC.

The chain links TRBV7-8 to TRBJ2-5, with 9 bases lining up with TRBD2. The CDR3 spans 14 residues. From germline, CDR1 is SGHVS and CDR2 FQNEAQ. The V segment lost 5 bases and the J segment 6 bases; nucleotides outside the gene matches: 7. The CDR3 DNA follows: TGTGCCAGCAGCGAGGGACTAGCTACGCAGACCCAGTACTTC. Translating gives CASSEGLATQTQYF. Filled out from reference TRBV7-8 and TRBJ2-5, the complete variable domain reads GAGVSQSPRYKVAKRGQDVALRCDPISGHVSLFWYQQALGQGPEFLTYFQNEAQLDKSGLPSDRFFAERPEGSVSTLKIQRTQQEDSAVYLCASSEGLATQTQYFGPGTRLLVL.

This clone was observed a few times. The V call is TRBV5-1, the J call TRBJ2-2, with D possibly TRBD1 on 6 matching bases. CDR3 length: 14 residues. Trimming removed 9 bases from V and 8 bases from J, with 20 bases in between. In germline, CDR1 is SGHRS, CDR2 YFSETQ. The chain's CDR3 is CATRDRTFGGELFF. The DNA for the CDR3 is TGCGCCACTCGAGACAGGACTTTTGGTGGGGAGCTGTTTTTT.

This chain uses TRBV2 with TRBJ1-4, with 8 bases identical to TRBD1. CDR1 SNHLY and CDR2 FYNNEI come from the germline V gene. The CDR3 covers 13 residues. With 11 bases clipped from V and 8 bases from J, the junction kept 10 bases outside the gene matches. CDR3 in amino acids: CAGSGTGWEKLFF. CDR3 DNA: TGTGCCGGGTCTGGGACAGGATGGGAAAAACTGTTTTTT.

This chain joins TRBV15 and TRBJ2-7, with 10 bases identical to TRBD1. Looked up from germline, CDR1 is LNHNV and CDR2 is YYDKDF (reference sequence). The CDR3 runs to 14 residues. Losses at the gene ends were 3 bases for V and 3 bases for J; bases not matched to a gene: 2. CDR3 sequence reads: CATSRGQGRYEQYF. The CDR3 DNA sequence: TGTGCCACCAGCAGGGGACAGGGGCGCTACGAGCAGTACTTC.

DNA of the CDR3: TGTGCCAGTAGTATTAGGGGCGGGAGCAGCAATGAGCAGTTCTTC. Translated, it gives CASSIRGGSSNEQFF. This chain joins TRBV19 and TRBJ2-1; TRBD2 matches at 7 bases. V dropped 3 bases and J dropped 6; count of bases not matched to a gene: 8. The germline CDR1 and CDR2 sequences are LNHDA and SQIVND (reference sequence). The CDR3 has 15 residues. Full variable domain (rest looked up from reference TRBV19 and TRBJ2-1): DGGITQSPKYLFRKEGQNVTLSCEQNLNHDAMYWYRQDPGQGLRLIYYSQIVNDFQKGDIAEGYSVSREKKESFPLTVTSAQKNPTAFYLCASSIRGGSSNEQFFGPGTRLTVL.

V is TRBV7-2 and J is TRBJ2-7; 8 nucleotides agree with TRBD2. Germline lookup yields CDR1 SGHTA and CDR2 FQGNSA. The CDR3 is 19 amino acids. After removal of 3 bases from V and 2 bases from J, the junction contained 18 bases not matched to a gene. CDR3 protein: CASSFGFGGAGESPYEQYF. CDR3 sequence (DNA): TGTGCCAGCAGCTTTGGGTTCGGGGGAGCGGGAGAGTCCCCCTACGAGCAGTACTTC.

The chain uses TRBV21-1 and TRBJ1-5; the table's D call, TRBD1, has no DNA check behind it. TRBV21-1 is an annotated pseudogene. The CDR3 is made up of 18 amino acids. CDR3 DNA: TGTGCCAGCGCCCGGATAAGGGGACAGCAAGATAGCAATCAGCCCCAGCATTTT. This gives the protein CASARIRGQQDSNQPQHF.

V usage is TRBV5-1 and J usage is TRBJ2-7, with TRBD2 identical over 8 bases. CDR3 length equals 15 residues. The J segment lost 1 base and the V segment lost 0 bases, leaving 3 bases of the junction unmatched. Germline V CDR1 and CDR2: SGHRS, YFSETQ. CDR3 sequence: CASSLEVAGSYEQYF. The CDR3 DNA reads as TGCGCCAGCAGCTTGGAGGTAGCGGGATCCTACGAGCAGTACTTC.

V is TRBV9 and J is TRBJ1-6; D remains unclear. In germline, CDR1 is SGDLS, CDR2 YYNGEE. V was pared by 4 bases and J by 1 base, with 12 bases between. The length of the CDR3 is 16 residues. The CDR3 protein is CASSPRSGSYNSPLHF. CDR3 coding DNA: TGTGCCAGCAGCCCCCGATCGGGGTCCTATAATTCACCCCTCCACTTT.

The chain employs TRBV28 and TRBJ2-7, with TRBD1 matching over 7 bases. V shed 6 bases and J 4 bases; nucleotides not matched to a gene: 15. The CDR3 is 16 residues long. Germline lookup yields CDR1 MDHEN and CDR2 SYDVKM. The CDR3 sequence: CASSTSKTGKRYEQYF. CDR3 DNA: TGTGCCAGCAGCACTAGTAAGACAGGGAAAAGATACGAGCAGTACTTC.

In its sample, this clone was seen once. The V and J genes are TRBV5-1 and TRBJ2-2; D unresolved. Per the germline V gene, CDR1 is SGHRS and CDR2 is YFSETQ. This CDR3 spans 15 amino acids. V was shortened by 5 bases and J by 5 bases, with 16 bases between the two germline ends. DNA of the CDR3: TGCGCCAGCAGGGAGCGACCCGAGAGAACCGGGGAGCTGTTTTTT. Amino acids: CASRERPERTGELFF.

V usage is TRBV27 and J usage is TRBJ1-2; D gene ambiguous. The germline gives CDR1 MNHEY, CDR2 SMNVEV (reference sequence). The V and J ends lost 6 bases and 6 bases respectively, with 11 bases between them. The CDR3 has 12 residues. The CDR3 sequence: CASSRTRDGYTF. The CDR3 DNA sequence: TGTGCCAGCAGCCGCACACGGGATGGCTACACCTTC.